These 22 T cell receptor beta chains were sequenced from one sample in a study of T-cell memory formation after mild COVID-19. TCRdb reprocessed the 5' RACE reads via MiXCR and lists one record per CDR3 protein. This table holds a few hundred thousand distinct CDR3 sequences, 25% to 30% found once. Material for sequencing was PBMCs or a T cell subset sorted from them (not recorded which). These TCRs come from an adult woman who had mild COVID-19 (a few samples of this study predate the infection). Cell type and time point are not known.

This clonotype appeared a few times. The rearrangement uses TRBV20-1 and TRBJ2-2; D may be TRBD2 (5 bases). The CDR3 is made up of 15 amino acids. V lost 0 bases to trimming and J lost 5 bases, with 13 bases between them. Germline values: CDR1 DFQATT, CDR2 SNEGSKA (reference sequence). CDR3 amino acids: CSARDGGRGTGELFF. The DNA of the CDR3 is TGCAGTGCTAGAGATGGTGGCCGGGGAACCGGGGAGCTGTTTTTT.

This clonotype was seen a handful of times. The chain joins TRBV24-1 to TRBJ2-5; D might be TRBD1 (6 bases). The germline V gene encodes CDR1 KGHDR and CDR2 SFDVKD. V was pared by 2 bases and J by 3 bases, with 15 bases between. The CDR3 runs 16 residues. CDR3 loop: CATSDSPGQTKETQYF. DNA of the CDR3: TGTGCCACCAGTGATTCTCCGGGACAAACCAAAGAGACCCAGTACTTC.

This clonotype was detected only a few times. The CDR3 nucleotides read TGTGCCAGCAGCCCTACTAGCGGGAGATACGGTGAGCAGTTCTTC. This gives the protein CASSPTSGRYGEQFF. The gene calls are TRBV7-8 and TRBJ2-1; 11 nucleotides align to TRBD2. V lost 5 bases, J lost 9 bases, and 9 bases stayed unmatched. The germline CDR1 and CDR2 sequences are SGHVS and FQNEAQ. The CDR3 length is 15 residues.

This clonotype was observed a few times. V and J are TRBV25-1 and TRBJ1-1; a possible D gene is TRBD1 (5 bases). The CDR3 runs to 14 residues. V was shortened by 0 bases and J by 5 bases, with 10 bases between the two germline ends. Germline CDR1 reads MGHDK; CDR2 reads SYGVNS. The CDR3 loop reads CASSEYGKGTEAFF. For the CDR3, the DNA is TGTGCCAGCAGTGAATACGGTAAGGGGACTGAAGCTTTCTTT.

The chain combines TRBV7-9 with TRBJ2-7; 8 positions agree with TRBD2. With 8 bases clipped from V and 4 bases from J, the junction kept 7 bases outside the gene matches. In germline, CDR1 is SEHNR, CDR2 FQNEAQ (reference sequence). The CDR3 runs to 13 residues. This chain's CDR3 is CASAGRAPYEQYF. CDR3 DNA sequence: TGTGCCAGCGCCGGGAGGGCGCCATACGAGCAGTACTTC.

This clonotype has a handful of counts. This sequence joins TRBV12-3 or TRBV12-4 and TRBJ2-1; D possibly corresponds to TRBD1 (5 bases). Trimming pared 5 bases from V and 4 bases from J, leaving 9 bases between. CDR3 length equals 13 residues. The CDR3 bases are TGTGCCAGCAGTCCAGGACATTACAATGAGCAGTTCTTC. Translating it yields CASSPGHYNEQFF.

This clonotype was seen more than once but under ten times. The chain combines TRBV5-6 with TRBJ1-2; D unclear. Trimming shortened V by 3 bases and J by 2 bases, and 8 bases separated the two germline ends. CDR3 size: 13 residues. Germline V gene data show CDR1 as SGHDT and CDR2 as YYEEEE. CDR3: CASSSVKNYGYTF. For the CDR3, the DNA is TGTGCCAGCAGCTCTGTCAAAAACTATGGCTACACCTTC.

The sample holds a few counts of this clonotype. The chain couples TRBV15 to TRBJ2-1; TRBD2 is a possible D gene (5 bases). This CDR3 has 16 amino acids. V lost 1 base and J lost 7, with 17 bases in between. The germline CDR1 and CDR2 sequences are LNHNV and YYDKDF (reference sequence). The DNA for the CDR3 is TGTGCCACCAGCAGAGCCCGAGGTGAGGGTTCGAATGAGCAGTTCTTC. It specifies CATSRARGEGSNEQFF.

The table lists this clonotype with a few counts. The rearrangement joins TRBV10-3 to TRBJ1-1; tentatively, D is TRBD1 (6 bases). Germline V gene data show CDR1 as ENHRY and CDR2 as SYGVKD. CDR3 length: 15 residues. Trimming shortened V by 2 bases and J by 10 bases, and 20 bases separated the two germline ends. CDR3 protein: CAISEGGQGDRGAFF. The CDR3 nucleotides are TGTGCCATCAGTGAGGGGGGCCAGGGTGATAGAGGAGCTTTCTTT.

This clonotype showed up just a few times. The chain uses TRBV3-1 and TRBJ2-1, with 12 bases aligning to TRBD2. V shed 5 bases, J shed 7 bases, and the junction held 6 bases outside the gene matches. There are 15 residues in the CDR3. Germline CDR1 is LGHDT and CDR2 is YNNKEL (reference sequence). The CDR3 here is CASSTRLAGENEQFF. In nucleotides, the CDR3 is TGTGCCAGCAGCACCCGACTAGCGGGGGAAAATGAGCAGTTCTTC.

The chain joins TRBV6-5 to TRBJ1-2; D not certain. Per germline, CDR1 MNHEY and CDR2 SVGAGI. V shed 11 bases and J shed 4 bases, with 14 bases lying between them. The CDR3 runs to 12 residues. The CDR3 reads CASHLPGYGYTF. The CDR3 DNA reads as TGTGCCTCGCACCTCCCGGGCTATGGCTACACCTTC.

The genes are TRBV18 and TRBJ1-2; no reliable D call. Germline-derived CDR1 and CDR2 are KGHSH and LQKENI. This CDR3 contains 12 residues. V was cut by 6 bases and J by 8 bases, with 13 bases left in between. CDR3 in amino acids: CASSPQESGYTF. Here the CDR3 DNA reads TGTGCCAGCTCCCCTCAGGAAAGCGGCTACACCTTC.

This chain connects TRBV3-1 to TRBJ2-2; D gene ambiguous. V lost 4 bases, J lost 6 bases, and 15 bases lay in between. The germline gives CDR1 LGHDT, CDR2 YNNKEL (reference sequence). There are 15 residues in the CDR3. The CDR3 nucleotides are TGTGCCAGCAGCCGAGACGTCAGTGGGCCCGGGGAGCTGTTTTTT. Residues: CASSRDVSGPGELFF.

The chain is built from TRBV18 and TRBJ1-4; 9 nucleotides align to TRBD1. Germline V CDR1 and CDR2: KGHSH, LQKENI. Losses at the gene ends were 2 bases for V and 10 bases for J; bases not matched to a gene: 2. This CDR3 contains 13 residues. Written as DNA, the CDR3 is TGTGCCAGCTCACCAGGGACAGGGCCAAAACTGTTTTTT. Protein product: CASSPGTGPKLFF. Drawing the rest from reference TRBV18 and TRBJ1-4, the complete variable domain is NAGVMQNPRHLVRRRGQEARLRCSPMKGHSHVYWYRQLPEEGLKFMVYLQKENIIDESGMPKERFSAEFPKEGPSILRIQQVVRGDSAAYFCASSPGTGPKLFFGSGTQLSVL.

V is TRBV27 and J is TRBJ2-1, with 10 bases matching TRBD1. This CDR3 comprises 15 residues. The germline gives CDR1 MNHEY, CDR2 SMNVEV (reference sequence). Unmatched junction bases numbered 2, after V lost 6 bases and J lost 0 bases. The CDR3 bases are TGTGCCAGCAGGAGGGACAGGGGCTCCTACAATGAGCAGTTCTTC. Amino acid sequence: CASRRDRGSYNEQFF.

The chain carries TRBV9 and TRBJ1-3; D unresolved. The CDR3 is 15 residues long. Germline V gene lookup returns CDR1 SGDLS and CDR2 YYNGEE. V was clipped by 4 bases and J by 0 bases, with 11 bases between them. Here the CDR3 reads CASSPEGASGNTIYF. The DNA for the CDR3 is TGTGCCAGCAGCCCCGAGGGCGCCTCTGGAAACACCATATATTTT.

The rearrangement joins TRBV12-3 or TRBV12-4 to TRBJ2-1; no clear D. The CDR3 length is 15 residues. Between the trimmed V and J ends, which lost 6 bases and 4 bases, there was a span of 16 bases. The CDR3: CASSTGRITYNEQFF. Here the CDR3 DNA reads TGTGCCAGCAGCACTGGGCGGATCACTTACAATGAGCAGTTCTTC.

This clonotype has only a few counts. The chain couples TRBV2 to TRBJ1-5, with D tentatively TRBD1 (6 bases). Trimming took off 5 bases at V and 3 bases at J, with 11 bases between the two ends. The CDR3 contains 14 residues. Germline CDR1 and CDR2: SNHLY and FYNNEI. The CDR3 bases are TGTGCCAGCAGTCCGTCAGGGGCCAATCAGCCCCAGCATTTT. Translating it yields CASSPSGANQPQHF.

Many counts were recorded for this clonotype. The rearrangement uses TRBV6-1 and TRBJ2-7, with 9 bases fitting TRBD1. There are 15 residues in the CDR3. J was trimmed by 1 base and V by 1 base; bases with no gene match: 2. Germline V gene lookup returns CDR1 MNHNS and CDR2 SASEGT. The CDR3 nucleotides are TGTGCCAGCAGTGAAGAGGGACAGGGTTCCTACGAGCAGTACTTC. Its protein is CASSEEGQGSYEQYF.

V is TRBV3-1 and J is TRBJ2-7, with 7 bases aligning to TRBD2. The CDR3 sequence is 15 residues long. Germline values: CDR1 LGHDT, CDR2 YNNKEL (reference sequence). The trim removed 4 bases at V and 3 bases at J, leaving 9 bases unmatched. CDR3 loop: CASSPLGGSYYEQYF. The CDR3 bases are TGTGCCAGCAGCCCCCTGGGGGGGAGCTACTACGAGCAGTACTTC.

This clonotype appeared a few times. The chain uses TRBV5-1 and TRBJ2-4, with D perhaps TRBD1 (6 bases). Germline assignment: CDR1 SGHRS and CDR2 YFSETQ. The CDR3 has 14 amino acids. V lost 4 bases, J lost 5 bases, and 13 bases lay in between. The CDR3 loop is CASSLGQPQNIQYF. CDR3 nucleotide sequence: TGCGCCAGCAGCCTAGGACAGCCTCAAAACATTCAGTACTTC.

CDR3 nucleotide sequence: TGTGCCAGCAGCCACGGGTTAGCAACTGAAGCTTTCTTT. It codes for CASSHGLATEAFF. V and J are TRBV3-1 and TRBJ1-1; D gene unclear. V lost 3 bases and J lost 5, with 10 bases in between. The CDR3 is made up of 13 amino acids. The germline CDR1 and CDR2 sequences are LGHDT and YNNKEL (reference sequence).